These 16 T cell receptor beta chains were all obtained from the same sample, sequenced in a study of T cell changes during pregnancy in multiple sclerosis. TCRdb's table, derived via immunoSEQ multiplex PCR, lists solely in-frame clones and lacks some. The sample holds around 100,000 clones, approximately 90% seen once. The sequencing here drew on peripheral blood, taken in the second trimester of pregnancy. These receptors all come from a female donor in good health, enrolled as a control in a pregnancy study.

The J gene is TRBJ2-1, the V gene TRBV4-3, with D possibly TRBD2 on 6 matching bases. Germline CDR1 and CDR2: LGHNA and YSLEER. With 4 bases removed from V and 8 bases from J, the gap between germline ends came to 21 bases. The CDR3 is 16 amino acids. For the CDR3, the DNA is TGCGCCAGCAGCCTAATAACGGGCTCGGGACTCCATGAGCAGTTCTTC. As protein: CASSLITGSGLHEQFF.

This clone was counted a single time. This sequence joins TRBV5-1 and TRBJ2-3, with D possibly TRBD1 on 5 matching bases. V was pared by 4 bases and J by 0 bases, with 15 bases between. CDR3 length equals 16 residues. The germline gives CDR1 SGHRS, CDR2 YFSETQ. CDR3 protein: CASSPRQGTSTDTQYF. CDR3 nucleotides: TGCGCCAGCAGCCCTAGGCAGGGAACTAGCACAGATACGCAGTATTTT.

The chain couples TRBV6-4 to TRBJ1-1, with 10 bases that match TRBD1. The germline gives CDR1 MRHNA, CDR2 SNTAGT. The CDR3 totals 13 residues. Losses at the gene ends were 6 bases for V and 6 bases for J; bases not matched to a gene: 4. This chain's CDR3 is CASRTGQGAEAFF. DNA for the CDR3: TGTGCCAGCAGGACTGGACAGGGGGCTGAAGCTTTCTTT.

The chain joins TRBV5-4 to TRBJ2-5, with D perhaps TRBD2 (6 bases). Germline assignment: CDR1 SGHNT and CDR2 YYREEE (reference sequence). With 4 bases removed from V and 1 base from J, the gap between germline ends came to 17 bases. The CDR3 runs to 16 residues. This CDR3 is CASSLGTTGGQETQYF. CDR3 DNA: TGTGCCAGCAGCCTGGGGACCACCGGGGGCCAAGAGACCCAGTACTTC.

The CDR3 DNA sequence: TGTGCCAGCAGTCCGACAGGGCGCGGGGACACCATATATTTT. This encodes CASSPTGRGDTIYF. This sequence joins TRBV6-1 and TRBJ1-3; 7 nucleotides align to TRBD1. The CDR3 covers 14 residues. Germline-derived CDR1 and CDR2 are MNHNS and SASEGT. Unmatched junction bases numbered 9, after V lost 5 bases and J lost 8 bases.

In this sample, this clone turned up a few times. The CDR3: CASSLARDRGTFF. The CDR3 DNA sequence: TGTGCCAGCAGCTTAGCCCGGGACAGGGGGACTTTCTTT. This sequence joins TRBV7-2 and TRBJ1-1, with TRBD1 matching 11 bases. The CDR3 sequence is 13 residues long. The trim removed 0 bases at V and 12 bases at J, leaving 3 bases unmatched. Looked up from germline, CDR1 is SGHTA and CDR2 is FQGNSA. Full variable domain (remainder filled in from reference TRBV7-2 and TRBJ1-1): GAGVSQSPSNKVTEKGKDVELRCDPISGHTALYWYRQSLGQGLEFLIYFQGNSAPDKSGLPSDRFSAERTGGSVSTLTIQRTQQEDSAVYLCASSLARDRGTFFGQGTRLTVV.

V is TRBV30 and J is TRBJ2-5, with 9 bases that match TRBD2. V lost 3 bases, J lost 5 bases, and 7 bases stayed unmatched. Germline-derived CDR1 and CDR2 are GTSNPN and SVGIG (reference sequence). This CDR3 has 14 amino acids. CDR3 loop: CAWSPFGLAETQYF. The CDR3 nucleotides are TGTGCCTGGAGCCCCTTCGGACTAGCGGAGACCCAGTACTTC.

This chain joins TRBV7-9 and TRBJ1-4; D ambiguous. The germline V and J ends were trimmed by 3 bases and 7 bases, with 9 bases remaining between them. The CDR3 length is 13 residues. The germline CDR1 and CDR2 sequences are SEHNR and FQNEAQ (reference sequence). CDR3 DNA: TGTGCCAGCAGCTTCCAAGGAGGTGAAAAACTGTTTTTT. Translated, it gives CASSFQGGEKLFF.

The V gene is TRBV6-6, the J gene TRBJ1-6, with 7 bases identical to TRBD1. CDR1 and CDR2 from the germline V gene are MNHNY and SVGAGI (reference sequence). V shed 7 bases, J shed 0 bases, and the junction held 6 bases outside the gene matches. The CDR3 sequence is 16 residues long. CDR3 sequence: CASKEGQLSYNSPLHF. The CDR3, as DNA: TGTGCCAGCAAAGAGGGACAGCTCTCCTATAATTCACCCCTCCACTTT.

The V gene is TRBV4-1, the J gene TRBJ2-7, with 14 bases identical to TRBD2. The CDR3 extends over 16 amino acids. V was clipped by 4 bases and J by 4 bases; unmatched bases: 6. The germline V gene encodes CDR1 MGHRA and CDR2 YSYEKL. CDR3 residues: CASSRGTSGREYEQYF. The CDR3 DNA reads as TGCGCCAGCAGCCGCGGGACTAGCGGGAGAGAATACGAGCAGTACTTC.

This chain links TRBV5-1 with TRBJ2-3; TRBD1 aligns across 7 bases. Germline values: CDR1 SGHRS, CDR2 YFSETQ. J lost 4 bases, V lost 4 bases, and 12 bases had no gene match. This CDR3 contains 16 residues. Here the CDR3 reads CASSTSLRQGPDTQYF. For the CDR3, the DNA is TGCGCCAGCAGCACCTCCCTAAGACAGGGCCCAGATACGCAGTATTTT.

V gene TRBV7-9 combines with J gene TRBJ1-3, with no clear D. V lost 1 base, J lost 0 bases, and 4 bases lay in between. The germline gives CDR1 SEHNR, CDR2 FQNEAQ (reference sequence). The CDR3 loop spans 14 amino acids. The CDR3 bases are TGTGCCAGCAGCTTAGGGCCCTCTGGAAACACCATATATTTT. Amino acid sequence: CASSLGPSGNTIYF.

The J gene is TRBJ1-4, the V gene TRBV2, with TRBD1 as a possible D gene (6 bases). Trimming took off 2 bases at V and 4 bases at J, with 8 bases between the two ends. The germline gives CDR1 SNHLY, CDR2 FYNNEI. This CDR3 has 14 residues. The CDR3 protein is CASSENRVNEKLFF. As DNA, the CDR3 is TGTGCCAGCAGTGAAAACAGGGTTAATGAAAAACTGTTTTTT.

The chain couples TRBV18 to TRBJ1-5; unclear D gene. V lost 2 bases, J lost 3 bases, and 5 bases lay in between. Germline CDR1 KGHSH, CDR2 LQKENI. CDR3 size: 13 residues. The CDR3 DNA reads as TGTGCCAGCTCACCAGAGGCCAATCAGCCCCAGCATTTT. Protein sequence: CASSPEANQPQHF.

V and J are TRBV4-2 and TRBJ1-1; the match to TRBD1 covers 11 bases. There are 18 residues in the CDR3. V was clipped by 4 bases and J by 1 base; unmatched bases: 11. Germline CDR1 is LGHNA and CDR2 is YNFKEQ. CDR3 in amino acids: CASSRGGGTGGRNTEAFF. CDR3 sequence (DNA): TGTGCCAGCAGCCGGGGGGGAGGGACAGGGGGGAGGAACACTGAAGCTTTCTTT.

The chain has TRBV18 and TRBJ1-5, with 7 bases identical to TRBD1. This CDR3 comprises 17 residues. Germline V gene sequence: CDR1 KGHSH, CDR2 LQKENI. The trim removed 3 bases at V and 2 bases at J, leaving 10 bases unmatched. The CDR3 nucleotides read TGTGCCAGCTCACCGGAAACAGGGGCGGTTGGCAATCAGCCCCAGCATTTT. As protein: CASSPETGAVGNQPQHF.